The 14 T cell receptor beta chains below all came from one sample that was sequenced in a study of T cell changes during pregnancy in multiple sclerosis. Profiling relied on immunoSEQ multiplex PCR, and the TCRdb table lists in-frame clones only, not all of them. In the table there are about 34,000 clones, under 95% of which are singletons. The sample here was peripheral blood, taken in the second trimester of pregnancy. These receptors were collected from a female donor in good health, enrolled as a control in a pregnancy study.

The rearrangement uses TRBV27 and TRBJ2-1; 8 bases line up with TRBD2. With 5 bases clipped from V and 9 bases from J, the junction kept 21 bases outside the gene matches. This CDR3 has 18 amino acids. Germline assignment: CDR1 MNHEY and CDR2 SMNVEV (reference sequence). The CDR3 DNA reads TGTGCCAGCAGTCAACCAAGAGGGACTAGGGGGGCCGGCGGTGAGCAGTTCTTC. Protein: CASSQPRGTRGAGGEQFF.

CDR3 loop: CASSQGAAGAANTGELFF. CDR3 nucleotide sequence: TGTGCCAGCAGCCAAGGGGCAGCGGGGGCCGCGAACACCGGGGAGCTGTTTTTT. The chain uses TRBV4-2 and TRBJ2-2; TRBD2 matches 8 bases. The germline CDR1 and CDR2 sequences are LGHNA and YNFKEQ. The CDR3 runs 18 residues. The junction had 7 bases not matched to a gene; V was cut back by 1 base and J by 0 bases.

This chain uses TRBV7-2 with TRBJ2-3; 12 nucleotides match TRBD2. This CDR3 has 16 amino acids. With V trimmed by 1 base and J by 8 bases, 7 bases remained unmatched. Germline V gene data show CDR1 as SGHTA and CDR2 as FQGNSA. This chain's CDR3 is CASSLGLAGVGGTQYF. CDR3 bases: TGTGCCAGCAGCTTAGGACTAGCGGGAGTAGGGGGTACGCAGTATTTT.

The CDR3 nucleotides read TGTGCCAGCAGACTTATGAAGACAGGTGACTTCATGAACACTGAAGCTTTCTTT. Its protein is CASRLMKTGDFMNTEAFF. The V call is TRBV27, the J call TRBJ1-1; a possible D gene is TRBD1 (6 bases). The V end was cut by 6 bases, the J end by 0 bases, with 23 bases between. The CDR3 contains 18 residues. The germline CDR1 and CDR2 sequences are MNHEY and SMNVEV (reference sequence).

This clone appeared a few times. The gene calls are TRBV5-1 and TRBJ2-1, with TRBD1 matching 7 bases. The CDR3 consists of 15 residues. CDR1 is SGHRS, CDR2 YFSETQ, per germline. Trimming took 4 bases from V and 2 from J; bases not matched to a gene: 6. In DNA form, the CDR3 reads TGCGCCAGCAGCGGGAGACAGGGCCCCTACAATGAGCAGTTCTTC. Translated, it gives CASSGRQGPYNEQFF. Full variable domain (rest looked up from reference TRBV5-1 and TRBJ2-1): KAGVTQTPRYLIKTRGQQVTLSCSPISGHRSVSWYQQTPGQGLQFLFEYFSETQRNKGNFPGRFSGRQFSNSRSEMNVSTLELGDSALYLCASSGRQGPYNEQFFGPGTRLTVL.

V is TRBV11-2 and J is TRBJ2-3; 12 bases line up with TRBD2. This CDR3 spans 15 amino acids. The ends lost 2 bases at V and 6 bases at J; junction bases unmatched: 3. CDR1 and CDR2 (germline): SGHAT, FQNNGV. The CDR3 here is CASSLPSGGADTQYF. The CDR3 nucleotides are TGTGCCAGCAGCTTACCTAGCGGGGGGGCCGATACGCAGTATTTT.

The chain recombines TRBV7-2 with TRBJ2-5; possible D gene TRBD1, 5 bases. Germline CDR1 SGHTA, CDR2 FQGNSA. Trimming cost V 2 bases and J 4 bases, with 8 bases left between them. This CDR3 has 13 residues. The DNA of the CDR3 is TGTGCCAGCAGCTTATGGGGCGGAGAGACCCAGTACTTC. It is translated as CASSLWGGETQYF.

The V call is TRBV5-4, the J call TRBJ1-2; D remains unclear. This CDR3 contains 14 residues. V lost 4 bases to trimming and J lost 8 bases, with 18 bases between them. CDR1 SGHNT and CDR2 YYREEE come from the germline V gene (reference sequence). CDR3 residues: CASSRPAVEEGYTF. The DNA of the CDR3 is TGTGCCAGCAGCCGACCCGCCGTCGAGGAGGGCTACACCTTC. Variable domain in full (rest from reference TRBV5-4 and TRBJ1-2): ETGVTQSPTHLIKTRGQQVTLRCSSQSGHNTVSWYQQALGQGPQFIFQYYREEENGRGNFPPRFSGLQFPNYSSELNVNALELDDSALYLCASSRPAVEEGYTFGSGTRLTVV.

The V call is TRBV7-2, the J call TRBJ1-2; possible D gene TRBD1, 6 bases. Looked up from germline, CDR1 is SGHTA and CDR2 is FQGNSA. The CDR3 runs to 15 residues. The V end lost 4 bases, the J end lost 4 bases, and 16 bases lay between the germline ends. This CDR3 reads CASSSSRGGGYGYTF. Here the CDR3 DNA reads TGTGCCAGCAGCTCGAGCAGAGGGGGGGGCTATGGCTACACCTTC.

The V call is TRBV5-6, the J call TRBJ2-3; 10 nucleotides line up with TRBD2. Trimming cost V 2 bases and J 3 bases; bases outside gene matches: 6. Germline assignment: CDR1 SGHDT and CDR2 YYEEEE. CDR3 length equals 16 residues. This CDR3 reads CASSLPSGGSTDTQYF. The CDR3 nucleotides read TGTGCCAGCAGCTTACCTAGCGGGGGCTCGACAGATACGCAGTATTTT.

The CDR3 protein is CASSEWHGGGQETQYF. In DNA, the CDR3 is TGTGCCAGCAGTGAATGGCACGGGGGGGGCCAAGAGACCCAGTACTTC. V is TRBV25-1 and J is TRBJ2-5; 8 bases are shared with TRBD2. Per germline, CDR1 MGHDK and CDR2 SYGVNS. The CDR3 is 16 amino acids. The trim removed 1 base at V and 1 base at J, leaving 5 bases unmatched.

This chain connects TRBV29-1 to TRBJ1-2, with D perhaps matching TRBD1 (6 bases). The CDR3 contains 13 residues. V dropped 7 bases and J dropped 2 bases, with 14 bases sitting between them. CDR1 is SQVTM and CDR2 is ANQGSEA in the germline V gene. DNA of the CDR3: TGCAGCGCGACCTCTGGACAGAACTATGGCTACACCTTC. This gives the protein CSATSGQNYGYTF.

This clone showed up just a few times. This rearrangement joins TRBV28 to TRBJ2-7; 7 bases agree with TRBD1. CDR3 length: 15 residues. CDR1 and CDR2 from the germline V gene are MDHEN and SYDVKM. Germline trimming cut 7 bases from V and 5 bases from J; bases unmatched to any gene: 14. CDR3: CASTSSTGSFHEQYF. The CDR3 region has the DNA TGTGCCAGCACCTCCTCGACAGGGAGTTTCCACGAGCAGTACTTC.

This chain uses TRBV6-5 with TRBJ2-1; maybe TRBD2 (5 bases). Germline values: CDR1 MNHEY, CDR2 SVGAGI. There are 13 residues in the CDR3. V gave up 6 bases and J gave up 8 bases, with 14 bases separating them. In nucleotides, the CDR3 is TGTGCCAGCAGCCCCACCTGGGGAGATGAGCAGTTCTTC. Residues: CASSPTWGDEQFF.